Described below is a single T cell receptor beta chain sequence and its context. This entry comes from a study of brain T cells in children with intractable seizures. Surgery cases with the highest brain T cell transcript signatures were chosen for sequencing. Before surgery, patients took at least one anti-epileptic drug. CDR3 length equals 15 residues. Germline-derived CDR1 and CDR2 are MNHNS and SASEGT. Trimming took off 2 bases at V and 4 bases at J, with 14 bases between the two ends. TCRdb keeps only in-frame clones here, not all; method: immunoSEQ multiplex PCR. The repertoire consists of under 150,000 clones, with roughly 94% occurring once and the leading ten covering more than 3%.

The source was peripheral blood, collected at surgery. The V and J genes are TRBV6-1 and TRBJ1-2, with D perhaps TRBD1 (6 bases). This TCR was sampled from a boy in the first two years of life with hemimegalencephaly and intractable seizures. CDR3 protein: CASSERGGSLYGYTF. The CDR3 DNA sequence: TGTGCCAGCAGTGAACGCGGGGGCAGCCTCTATGGCTACACCTTC.